These 7 T cell receptor beta chains share one sample of origin, sequenced in a study of cytotoxic CD8 clonotypes in ibrutinib-treated CLL. Measured with immunoSEQ multiplex PCR; TCRdb has only the in-frame clones, and not every one. Found here are about 15,000 clones, roughly 66% of them singletons; the top ten hold more than 9.5%. The sequencing used PBMCs, collected before ibrutinib treatment. The receptors originated from a human donor with chronic lymphocytic leukemia.

This clone was found once. The chain combines TRBV5-8 with TRBJ1-2; unclear D gene. The CDR3 covers 16 residues. V was cut by 4 bases and J by 4 bases, with 20 bases left in between. Germline assignment: CDR1 SGHTS and CDR2 YDEGEE. CDR3 nucleotide sequence: TGTGCCAGCAGCCTGATTACCGGAATACAGTCCTATGGCTACACCTTC. Its protein is CASSLITGIQSYGYTF.

This clone came up a few times. The chain carries TRBV15 and TRBJ1-6; D remains unclear. CDR1 and CDR2 from the germline V gene are LNHNV and YYDKDF (reference sequence). V was shortened by 0 bases and J by 1 base, with 10 bases between the two germline ends. This CDR3 region has 17 residues. CDR3 residues: CATSRDLRGSYNSPLHF. The CDR3 DNA reads as TGTGCCACCAGCAGAGATCTGCGGGGTTCCTATAATTCACCCCTCCACTTT.

The V and J genes are TRBV5-6 and TRBJ1-2; D gene uncertain. The CDR3 length is 14 residues. V was cut by 0 bases and J by 4 bases, with 10 bases left in between. Germline V gene data show CDR1 as SGHDT and CDR2 as YYEEEE. CDR3 residues: CASSLVRALYGYTF. The DNA for the CDR3 is TGTGCCAGCAGCTTGGTTCGTGCCCTCTATGGCTACACCTTC.

The rearrangement links TRBV11-2 to TRBJ1-3; possibly TRBD1 for D (6 bases). The CDR3 sequence is 14 residues long. CDR1 is SGHAT and CDR2 is FQNNGV in the germline V gene. With 2 bases removed from V and 4 bases from J, the gap between germline ends came to 9 bases. The CDR3 sequence is CASSLWGAGNTIYF. The CDR3 coding sequence is TGTGCCAGCAGCTTATGGGGGGCCGGAAACACCATATATTTT.

This sequence joins TRBV7-1 and TRBJ1-5; 7 bases fit TRBD1. TRBV7-1 is classed as an ORF, of uncertain function. V dropped 5 bases and J dropped 1; count of bases not matched to a gene: 5. This CDR3 is built from 15 residues. The CDR3 nucleotides read TGTGCCAGCAGCACGACAGGGAACAGCAATCAGCCCCAGCATTTT. Translated, it gives CASSTTGNSNQPQHF.

This rearrangement joins TRBV28 to TRBJ2-7, with TRBD2 matching over 11 bases. The CDR3 length is 15 residues. The V gene's germline CDR1 is MDHEN and CDR2 SYDVKM. V trimming: 3 bases; J trimming: 4 bases; junction bases outside the gene matches: 5. CDR3 loop: CASSFTSGSRYEQYF. The CDR3 DNA reads as TGTGCCAGCAGTTTTACTAGCGGGAGTAGGTACGAGCAGTACTTC.

This clone appeared a few times. This chain links TRBV6-1 with TRBJ2-1; 7 nucleotides agree with TRBD1. The germline V gene has CDR1 MNHNS and CDR2 SASEGT. This CDR3 region has 15 residues. V lost 7 bases and J lost 5; bases outside the gene matches: 11. The CDR3: CASKEGQVNHNEQFF. CDR3 nucleotides: TGTGCCAGCAAAGAAGGACAGGTGAATCACAATGAGCAGTTCTTC.